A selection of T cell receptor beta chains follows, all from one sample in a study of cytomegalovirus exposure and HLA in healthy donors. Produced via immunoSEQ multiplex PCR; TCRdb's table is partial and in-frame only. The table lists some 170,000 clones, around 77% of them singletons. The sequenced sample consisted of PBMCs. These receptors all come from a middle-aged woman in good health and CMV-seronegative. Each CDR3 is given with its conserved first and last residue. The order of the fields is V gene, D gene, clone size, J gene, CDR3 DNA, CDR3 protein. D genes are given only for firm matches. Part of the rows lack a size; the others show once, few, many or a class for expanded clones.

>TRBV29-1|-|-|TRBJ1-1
TGCAGCGTTGGTCTGCGGGGGGGATACACTGAAGCTTTCTTT
CSVGLRGGYTEAFF
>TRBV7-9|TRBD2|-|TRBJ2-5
TGTGCCAGCAGCCCTGGACTAGGGATTGAGACCCAGTACTTC
CASSPGLGIETQYF
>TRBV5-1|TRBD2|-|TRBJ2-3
TGCGCCAGCAGCCTCGGGACTAGCGGACGCACAGATACGCAGTATTTT
CASSLGTSGRTDTQYF
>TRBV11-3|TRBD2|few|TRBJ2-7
TGTGCCAGCACCCCTGGGACTAGCGGGAGTCACGAGCAGTACTTC
CASTPGTSGSHEQYF
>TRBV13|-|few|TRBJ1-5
TGTGCCAGCAGCCGATCGTGGACAGGCAATCAGCCCCAGCATTTT
CASSRSWTGNQPQHF
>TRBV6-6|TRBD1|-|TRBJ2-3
TGTGCCAGCACCTCCGGACAGGGCACAGATACGCAGTATTTT
CASTSGQGTDTQYF
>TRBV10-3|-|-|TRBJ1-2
TGTGCCATCAGTGAGGGACAGAGCCATGGCTACACCTTC
CAISEGQSHGYTF
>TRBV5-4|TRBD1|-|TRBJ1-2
TGTGCCAGCATGAGAAACGCCGGGACAGGGACCGTCTCGGGAGATGGCTACACCTTC
CASMRNAGTGTVSGDGYTF
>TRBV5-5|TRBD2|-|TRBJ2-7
TGTGCCAGCAGCTTGGATGCGACTAGCCTCTACGAGCAGTACTTC
CASSLDATSLYEQYF
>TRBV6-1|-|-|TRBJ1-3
TGTGCCAGCAGTGAATACGGGAATGAACCTGGAAACACCATATATTTT
CASSEYGNEPGNTIYF
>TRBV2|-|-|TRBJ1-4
TGTGCCAGCAGGACACGGGGTGCAACTAATGAAAAACTGTTTTTT
CASRTRGATNEKLFF
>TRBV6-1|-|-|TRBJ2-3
TGTGCCAGCAGTCCCAGGGACACAGATACGCAGTATTTT
CASSPRDTDTQYF
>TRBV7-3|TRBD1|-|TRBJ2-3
TGTGCCAGCAGCTTAAATTCATGGACAGGGGGCGCAGATACGCAGTATTTT
CASSLNSWTGGADTQYF
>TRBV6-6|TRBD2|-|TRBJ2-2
TGTGCCAGCAGTTCTCGTGGGGGGGCCGGGGAGCTGTTTTTT
CASSSRGGAGELFF
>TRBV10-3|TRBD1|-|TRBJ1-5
TGTGCCATCGGCCCGGGACAGACCAATCAGCCCCAGCATTTT
CAIGPGQTNQPQHF
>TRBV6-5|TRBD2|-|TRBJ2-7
TGTGCCAGCAGCCGAGGGACTAGCGGGGTACGCGAGCAGTACTTC
CASSRGTSGVREQYF
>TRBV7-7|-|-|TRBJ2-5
TGTGCTAGCAGCTTAGCGAGCGACTCGTACCAAGAGACCCAGTACTTC
CASSLASDSYQETQYF
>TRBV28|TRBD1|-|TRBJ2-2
TGTGCCAGCGGAACGACAGGGGTCAACACCGGGGAGCTGTTTTTT
CASGTTGVNTGELFF
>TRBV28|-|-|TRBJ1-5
TGTGCCAGCACCCTGGGGGGGGCAGGGGAGCAGCCCCAGCATTTT
CASTLGGAGEQPQHF
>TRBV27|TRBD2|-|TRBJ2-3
TGTGCCAGCAGTTCGCTCAGGGAGGGGGATACGCAGTATTTT
CASSSLREGDTQYF
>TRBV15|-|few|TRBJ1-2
TGTGCCACCAGCAGAGGGAGAGTAGGCTACACCTTC
CATSRGRVGYTF
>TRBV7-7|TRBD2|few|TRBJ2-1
TGTGCTAGCAGCTTAGGTAGCGGGCGGCACAATGAGCAGTTCTTC
CASSLGSGRHNEQFF
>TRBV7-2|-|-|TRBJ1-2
TGTGCCAGCAGCCAGCCGGGGACACAATCTACTAACTATGGCTACACCTTC
CASSQPGTQSTNYGYTF
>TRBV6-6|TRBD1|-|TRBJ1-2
TGTGCCAGCAGTTACTCGAGGACAGGGGATGGCTACACCTTC
CASSYSRTGDGYTF
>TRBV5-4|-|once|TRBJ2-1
TGTGCCAGCAGCTTGGCGCGGGCTGACAATGAGCAGTTCTTC
CASSLARADNEQFF
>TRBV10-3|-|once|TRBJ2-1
TGTGCCATCAGTTGGGACTCCCGGTCGGGCTACAATGAGCAGTTCTTC
CAISWDSRSGYNEQFF
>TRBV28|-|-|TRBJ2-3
TGTGCCAGCAGCCGGGACACGATCACAGATACGCAGTATTTT
CASSRDTITDTQYF
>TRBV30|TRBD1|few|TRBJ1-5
TGTGCCTGGAGTGACGGTCGAGGGACAGGGAAGGGTCAGCCCCAGCATTTT
CAWSDGRGTGKGQPQHF
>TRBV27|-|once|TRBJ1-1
TGTGCCAGCAGTCCGCAAGGGCGGGGGGAAGCTTTCTTT
CASSPQGRGEAFF
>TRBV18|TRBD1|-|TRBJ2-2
TGTGCCAGCTCAGGGGACAGGATCAACACCGGGGAGCTGTTTTTT
CASSGDRINTGELFF
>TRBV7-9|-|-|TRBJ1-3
TGTGCCAGCAGCCCAAAGGAGGGGGGAAACACCATATATTTT
CASSPKEGGNTIYF
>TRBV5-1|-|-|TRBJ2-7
TGCGCCAGCAGCCCGGCGGGCAGGGGCAGCAACGAGCAGTACTTC
CASSPAGRGSNEQYF
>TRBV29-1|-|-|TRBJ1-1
TGCAGCGGTCTACAGGGCCGGAACACTGAAGCTTTCTTT
CSGLQGRNTEAFF
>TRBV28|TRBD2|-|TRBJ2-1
TGTGCCAGCAGTCGTAGCGGGAGGGGTGAGCAGTTCTTC
CASSRSGRGEQFF
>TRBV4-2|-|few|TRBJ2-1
TGTGCCAGCAGCCAAGATATTAGAAAGGAGCAGTTCTTC
CASSQDIRKEQFF
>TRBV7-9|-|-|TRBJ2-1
TGTGCCAGCAGCTTAGTGGCGGAATACAATGAGCAGTTCTTC
CASSLVAEYNEQFF
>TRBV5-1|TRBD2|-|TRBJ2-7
TGCGCCAGCACACCGGGGGGGGACACCTTCTACGAGCAGTACTTC
CASTPGGDTFYEQYF
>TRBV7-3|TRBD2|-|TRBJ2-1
TGTGCCAGCAGCTTAACCGGGACTAGCGAGCGGGATGAGCAGTTCTTC
CASSLTGTSERDEQFF
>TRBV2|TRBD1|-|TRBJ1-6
TGTGCCAGCGGACAGACAGGGGTGGATTCACCCCTCCACTTT
CASGQTGVDSPLHF
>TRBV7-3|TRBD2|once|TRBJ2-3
TGTGCCAGCAGCCCCCGACTAGCGTACACAGATACGCAGTATTTT
CASSPRLAYTDTQYF
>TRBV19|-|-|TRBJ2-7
TGTGCCAGTAGTACCCGAACAGGGGGGGAATTCTACGAGCAGTACTTC
CASSTRTGGEFYEQYF
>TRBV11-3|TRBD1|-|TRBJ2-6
TGTGCCAGCGTCAACAGGGGGTCACGCTCTGGGGCCAACGTCCTGACTTTC
CASVNRGSRSGANVLTF
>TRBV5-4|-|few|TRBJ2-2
TGTGCCAGCACCGGGGGGGGACAGGGCACCACCGGGGAGCTGTTTTTT
CASTGGGQGTTGELFF
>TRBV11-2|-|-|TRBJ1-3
TGTGCCAGCAGCTTAACATCGGGGGGCTCTGGAAACACCATATATTTT
CASSLTSGGSGNTIYF
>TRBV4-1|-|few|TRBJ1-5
TGCGCCAGCAGCCTAGAAGCAGGCACCCAGCCCCAGCATTTT
CASSLEAGTQPQHF
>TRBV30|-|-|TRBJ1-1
TGTGCCTGGGATCCTACAGGGCTCTTGAACACTGAAGCTTTCTTT
CAWDPTGLLNTEAFF
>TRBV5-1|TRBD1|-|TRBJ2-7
TGCGCCAGCAGTCAGATTTCCGGGACAGGGGCCGGCGAGCAGTACTTC
CASSQISGTGAGEQYF
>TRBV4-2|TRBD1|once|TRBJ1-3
TGTGCCAGCAGCCAAGACGCGCAGGGGGCAGTTGGAAACACCATATATTTT
CASSQDAQGAVGNTIYF
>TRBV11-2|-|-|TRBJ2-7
TGTGCCAGCAGCGCCGGATGGAGTGAGGCTACCTTTTCTGGAGAGCAGTACTTC
CASSAGWSEATFSGEQYF
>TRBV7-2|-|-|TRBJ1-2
TGTGCCAGCAGCCCCGGGACGGGGACTTCAAGTGGCTACACCTTC
CASSPGTGTSSGYTF
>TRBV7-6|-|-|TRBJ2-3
TGTGCCAGCAGTTTATCCCCGACAGATACGCAGTATTTT
CASSLSPTDTQYF
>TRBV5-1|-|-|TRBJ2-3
TGCGCCAGCTTCAGAGGGTCAATGGGAGATACGCAGTATTTT
CASFRGSMGDTQYF
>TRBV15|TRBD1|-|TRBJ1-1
TGTGCCACCAGCAGAGAAACAGGGGGATTGAACACTGAAGCTTTCTTT
CATSRETGGLNTEAFF